This TCR beta chain was obtained from a study of T-cell memory formation after mild COVID-19. Looking at the study overall: The two donors had largely donor-specific TCR clusters. General study findings and limits: Mainly in CM and EM were contracting CD4+ clones; CD8+ were in EMRA. SARS-CoV-2 specificity was not confirmed for second-wave clones peaking on day 37. Some responding clones appeared in pre-infection memory, suggesting cross-reactive memory joined.

To note about this clonotype: Its antigen is not known.

The germline V gene has CDR1 MNHEY and CDR2 SVGAGI. This CDR3 region has 16 residues. V lost 6 bases and J 2 bases, leaving 19 bases between the germline ends. TCRdb called the 5' RACE reads again in MiXCR, with one record for every CDR3 protein. The sample lists 200,000 to 300,000 distinct CDR3 sequences, over 8.5% occurring once. This sequence originates from a man between 18 and 35 years old who had mild COVID-19 (a few samples of this study predate the infection). Cell type and time point are not known. Sequencing was done on a sample of PBMCs or a T cell subset sorted from them (not recorded which). This chain links TRBV6-5 with TRBJ1-1, with D maybe TRBD1 (6 bases). The CDR3 is CASSLLGTPFNTEAFF. In nucleotides, the CDR3 is TGTGCCAGCAGCCTCCTTGGGACACCGTTTAACACTGAAGCTTTCTTT.